Included here is one TCR beta chain sequence, with context. The antigen is unknown. It was by 5'RACE template switching with UMIs that TCR beta cDNA was made. From its re-call of the 5' RACE reads, TCRdb lists each CDR3 protein once, without DNA. This sample contains some 450,000 distinct CDR3 sequences. Germline V gene data show CDR1 as GTSNPN and CDR2 as SVGIG (reference sequence). The CDR3 loop spans 13 amino acids. The data were taken from a study of T cells expressing NK-cell markers. Overall study results and limits: The leading position in the CD3+CD56-NKG2C+ fraction of a handful of donors also went to these clonotypes.

The TCR was taken from a woman aged 18-70 years in good health. Source material: blood T cells: a sorted CD56 or NKG2C T cell subset, CD4+ or CD8+ T cells, or bulk PBMC T cells (not recorded which). The chain carries TRBV30 and TRBJ1-1; TCRdb proposes TRBD1, but this gene call is untestable without DNA. This chain's CDR3 is CAWRTGGVGEAFF.